This paragraph reports one T cell receptor beta chain. This entry comes from a study of tumor-infiltrating lymphocytes in primary liver carcinoma. Study information: Subjects consisted of male and female patients aged 30 to 69 years. These were node-negative, non-metastatic T1-T3 tumors of roughly 4 to 11 cm.

Unsorted bulk tissue (20-30 mg) underwent RNA and DNA co-extraction. Patients underwent resection of primary liver carcinoma. Trimming removed 7 bases from V and 2 bases from J, with 21 bases in between. The CDR3 spans 15 residues. Germline V lookup: CDR1 SQVTM, CDR2 ANQGSEA. A primer in the constant region served to generate TCR beta cDNA from roughly 450 ng of total RNA. Slightly modified ARM-PCR with three nested multiplex PCR rounds yielded TCR beta libraries. The first two PCR rounds used TRBV1-TRBV30 primers with a Cbeta primer, approximately 9 cycles each. TCRdb used MiXCR to reprocess the multiplex PCR reads, holding one entry per CDR3 protein. Here the sample spans approximately 80,000 distinct CDR3 sequences, roughly 69% being singletons.

The sequencing sample was made of tumor-adjacent normal liver tissue. The chain links TRBV29-1 to TRBJ2-7, with D maybe TRBD1 (7 bases). The TCR comes from a man aged 35 to 55 with primary liver carcinoma and hepatitis B virus infection. CDR3 protein: CSAKGARDSPYEQYF. In DNA form, the CDR3 reads TGCAGCGCCAAGGGGGCACGGGACTCCCCCTACGAGCAGTACTTC.